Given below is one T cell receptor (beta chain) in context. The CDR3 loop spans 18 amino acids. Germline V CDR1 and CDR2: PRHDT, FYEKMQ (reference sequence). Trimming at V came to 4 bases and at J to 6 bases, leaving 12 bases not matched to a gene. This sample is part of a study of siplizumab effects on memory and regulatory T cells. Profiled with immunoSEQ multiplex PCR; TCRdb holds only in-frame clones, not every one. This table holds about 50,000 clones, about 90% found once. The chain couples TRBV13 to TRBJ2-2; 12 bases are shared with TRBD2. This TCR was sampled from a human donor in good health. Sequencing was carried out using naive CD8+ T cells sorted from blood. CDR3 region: CASSSMTSGGTRAGELFF. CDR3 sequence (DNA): TGTGCCAGCAGCTCAATGACTAGCGGGGGAACCCGGGCCGGGGAGCTGTTTTTT.